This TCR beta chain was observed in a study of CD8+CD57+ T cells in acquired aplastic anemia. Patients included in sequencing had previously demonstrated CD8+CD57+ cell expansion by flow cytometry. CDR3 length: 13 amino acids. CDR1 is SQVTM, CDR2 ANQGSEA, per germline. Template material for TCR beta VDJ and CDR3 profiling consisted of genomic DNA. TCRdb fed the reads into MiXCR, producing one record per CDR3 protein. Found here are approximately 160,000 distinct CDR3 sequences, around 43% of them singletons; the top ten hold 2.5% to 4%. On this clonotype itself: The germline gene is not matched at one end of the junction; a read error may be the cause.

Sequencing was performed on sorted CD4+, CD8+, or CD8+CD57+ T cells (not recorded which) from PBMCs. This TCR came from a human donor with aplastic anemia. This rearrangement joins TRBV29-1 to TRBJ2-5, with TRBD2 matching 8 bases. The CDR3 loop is CSAEDQRSGSIDF. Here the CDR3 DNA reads TGCAGCGCCGAAGATCAACGGAGCGGGAGCATCGACTTC.